This record covers a single T cell receptor (beta chain). Its specificity is not known. MiXCR was run by TCRdb on the reads, yielding one entry per CDR3 protein. Here the sample spans about 600,000 distinct CDR3 sequences, 20% to 25% being singletons. The germline V gene has CDR1 MDHEN and CDR2 SYDVKM. After removal of 10 bases from V and 1 base from J, the junction contained 9 bases not matched to a gene. The CDR3 totals 17 residues. These data originate in a study of T cell repertoires in cytomegalovirus infection. Overall study: Both a matching HLA type and CMV infection were indicated by public TCR beta signatures.

Study results and caveats: CMV carriers having the relevant HLA were flagged by cumulative public TCR beta family frequency. HLA-C-restricted CMV clonotypes gave the most frequent clonotype in two of eight donors.

Input material: CD8+ T cells from PBMCs. The V and J genes are TRBV28 and TRBJ2-3, with 15 positions matching TRBD2. This receptor was obtained from a human donor in good health (CMV status not recorded). Some clones in this sample may be carry-over from other donors' samples. The CDR3 sequence is CANRPGTSGGRTDTQYF. CDR3 in DNA: TGTGCCAACAGACCCGGGACTAGCGGGGGGCGCACAGATACGCAGTATTTT.